The clone carrying this TCR beta chain has a handful of counts. This entry belongs to a study of T-cell memory formation after mild COVID-19. The V and J ends lost 1 base and 0 bases, in that order; junction bases with no gene match: 2. The CDR3 extends over 15 amino acids. CDR1 and CDR2 (germline): LGHDT, YNNKEL (reference sequence). A single record per CDR3 protein comes from TCRdb applying MiXCR to the 5' RACE reads. The table records 250,000 to 300,000 distinct CDR3 sequences, 15% to 20% of them present only once. The chain joins TRBV3-1 to TRBJ2-7, with TRBD1 matching over 8 bases. This TCR was sampled from a man between 18 and 29 years old who had mild COVID-19 (a few samples of this study predate the infection). Cell type and time point are not known. Source material: PBMCs or a T cell subset sorted from them (not recorded which). CDR3 sequence reads: CASSQGDRSSYEQYV. DNA for the CDR3: TGTGCCAGCAGCCAAGGGGACAGGAGCTCCTACGAGCAGTACGTC.